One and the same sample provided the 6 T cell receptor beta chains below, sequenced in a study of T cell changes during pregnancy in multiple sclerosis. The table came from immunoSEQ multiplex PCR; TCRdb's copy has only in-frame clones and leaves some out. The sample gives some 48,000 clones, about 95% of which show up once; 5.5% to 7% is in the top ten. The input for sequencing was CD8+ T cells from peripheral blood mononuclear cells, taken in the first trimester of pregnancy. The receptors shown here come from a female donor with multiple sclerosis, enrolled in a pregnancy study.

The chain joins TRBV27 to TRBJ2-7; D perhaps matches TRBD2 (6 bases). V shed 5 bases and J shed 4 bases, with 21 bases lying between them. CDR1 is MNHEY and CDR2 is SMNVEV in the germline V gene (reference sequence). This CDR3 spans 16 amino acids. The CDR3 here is CASSTRDSRHLYEQYF. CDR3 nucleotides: TGTGCCAGCAGTACACGGGACTCCCGCCACCTTTACGAGCAGTACTTC.

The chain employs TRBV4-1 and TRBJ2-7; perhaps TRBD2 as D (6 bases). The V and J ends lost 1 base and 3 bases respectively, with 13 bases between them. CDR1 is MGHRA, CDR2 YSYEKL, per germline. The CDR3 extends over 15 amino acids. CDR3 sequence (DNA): TGCGCCAGCAGCCAAGCACTAGCAGACGTCTACGAGCAGTACTTC. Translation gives CASSQALADVYEQYF.

The chain's CDR3 is CASSRDSIGTGELFF. DNA for the CDR3: TGTGCCAGTAGTAGGGACTCTATCGGCACCGGGGAGCTGTTTTTT. The rearrangement links TRBV19 to TRBJ2-2, with D perhaps TRBD2 (6 bases). This CDR3 is 15 amino acids long. Germline CDR1 and CDR2: LNHDA and SQIVND (reference sequence). Trimming removed 4 bases from V and 4 bases from J, with 13 bases in between.

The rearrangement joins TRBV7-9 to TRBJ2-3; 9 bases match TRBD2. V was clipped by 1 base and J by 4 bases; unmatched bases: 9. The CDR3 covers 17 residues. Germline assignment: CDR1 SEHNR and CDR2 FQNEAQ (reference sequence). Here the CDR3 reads CASSLDSGSLKADTQYF. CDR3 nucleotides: TGTGCCAGCAGCTTAGATAGCGGGAGTTTGAAGGCAGATACGCAGTATTTT.

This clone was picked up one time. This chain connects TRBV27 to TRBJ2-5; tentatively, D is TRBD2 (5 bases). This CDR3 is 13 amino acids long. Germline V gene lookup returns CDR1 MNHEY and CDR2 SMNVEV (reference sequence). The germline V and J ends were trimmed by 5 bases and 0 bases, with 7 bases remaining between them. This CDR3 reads CASSRRDQETQYF. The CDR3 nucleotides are TGTGCCAGCAGTAGGCGGGACCAAGAGACCCAGTACTTC.

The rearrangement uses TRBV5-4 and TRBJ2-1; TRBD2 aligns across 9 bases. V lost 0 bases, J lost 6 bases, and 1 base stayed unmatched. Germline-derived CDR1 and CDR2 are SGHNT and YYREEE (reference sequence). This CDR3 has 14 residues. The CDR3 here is CASSLGLAVNEQFF. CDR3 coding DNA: TGTGCCAGCAGCTTGGGACTAGCGGTCAATGAGCAGTTCTTC. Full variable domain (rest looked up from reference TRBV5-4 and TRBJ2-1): ETGVTQSPTHLIKTRGQQVTLRCSSQSGHNTVSWYQQALGQGPQFIFQYYREEENGRGNFPPRFSGLQFPNYSSELNVNALELDDSALYLCASSLGLAVNEQFFGPGTRLTVL.